The sequence of this TCR beta chain was determined in a study of vaccination effects on CD4 cells after COVID-19. General observations from the study: By a late point after vaccination, infection- and vaccine-induced clones had shrunk markedly through clonal contraction.

Germline-derived CDR1 and CDR2 are SNHLY and FYNNEI. The CDR3 runs 14 residues. The ends were cut back, 5 bases at V and 3 bases at J, with 11 bases in the middle. Sequencing followed a ViraFEST assay step that expanded antigen-specific CD4+ T cells with viral peptide pools. Culture lasted around eleven days before CD4+ T cell isolation. Absence of prior SARS-CoV-2 infection characterized the vaccine recipients, who showed negative nucleocapsid antibodies. The repertoire was sequenced with immunoSEQ multiplex PCR; TCRdb's copy has only in-frame clones and lacks some. The repertoire includes 65,000 to 90,000 clones, over 70% of them detected once, and over 9.5% sits in the top ten. A remark on this clone: Its antigen is currently unknown.

The receptor comes from a human donor who received a COVID-19 vaccine. The rearrangement uses TRBV2 and TRBJ2-4; D unresolved. Specimen: CD4+ T cells from PBMCs cultured with SARS-CoV-2 spike peptides, collected before COVID-19 vaccination. CDR3 coding DNA: TGTGCCAGCAGTTTTGACAAAGACAAAAACATTCAGTACTTC. Encoded protein: CASSFDKDKNIQYF.